This T cell receptor beta chain came from a study of blood T cell repertoires in COVID-19. In germline, CDR1 is LNHNV, CDR2 YYDKDF (reference sequence). CDR3 length: 16 residues. With 4 bases clipped from V and 2 bases from J, the junction kept 8 bases outside the gene matches. Method: immunoSEQ multiplex PCR; TCRdb's copy keeps in-frame clones and lacks some. The table shows fewer than 500,000 clones, with nearly 90% occurring only once. The rearrangement links TRBV15 to TRBJ1-5, with 7 bases that match TRBD1. The TCR was taken from a woman aged 18-35 years with acute COVID-19. Sequences were obtained from PBMCs or T cells enriched from blood (not recorded which). The CDR3 spells CATSIQGRRGNQPQHF. The CDR3 DNA reads as TGTGCCACCAGCATACAGGGGAGGAGAGGCAATCAGCCCCAGCATTTT. Together with reference TRBV15 and TRBJ1-5, the CDR3 gives the full variable domain: DAMVIQNPRYQVTQFGKPVTLSCSQTLNHNVMYWYQQKSSQAPKLLFHYYDKDFNNEADTPDNFQSRRPNTSFCFLDIRSPGLGDTAMYLCATSIQGRRGNQPQHFGDGTRLSIL.